These 4 T cell receptor beta chains came from one sample sequenced in a study of blood T cell repertoires in COVID-19. The protocol was immunoSEQ multiplex PCR, while the TCRdb copy is restricted to in-frame clones and leaves out a portion. The sample comprises 190,000 or so clones, approximately 75% of which are singletons, and 9.2% rests with the top ten. Sequencing input: PBMCs or T cells enriched from blood (not recorded which). These receptors were taken from a man in his forties or fifties who had recovered from COVID-19.

As DNA, the CDR3 is TGTGCCAGCAGCCCCCCCCCTATGGGGGGGCACCAAGAGACCCAGTACTTC. As protein: CASSPPPMGGHQETQYF. The rearrangement joins TRBV9 to TRBJ2-5, with D possibly TRBD2 on 7 matching bases. Trimming removed 4 bases at V and 0 bases at J, with 19 bases between. CDR1 and CDR2 from the germline V gene are SGDLS and YYNGEE. This CDR3 is built from 17 residues.

The chain couples TRBV7-6 to TRBJ2-7; D is perhaps TRBD1 (5 bases). The CDR3 runs 13 residues. Germline lookup yields CDR1 SGHVS and CDR2 FNYEAQ. V was trimmed by 5 bases and J by 2 bases, leaving 10 bases between them. CDR3 coding DNA: TGTGCCAGCAGCGTCGACAGCCCCTACGAGCAGTACTTC. Protein: CASSVDSPYEQYF.

V and J are TRBV9 and TRBJ1-1; D gene uncertain. Trimming cost V 2 bases and J 5 bases, with 13 bases left between them. This CDR3 spans 14 amino acids. The V gene's germline CDR1 is SGDLS and CDR2 YYNGEE. The CDR3 here is CASSVSSSWTEAFF. The CDR3 coding sequence is TGTGCCAGCAGCGTCTCAAGTAGTTGGACTGAAGCTTTCTTT. Combining the CDR3 with reference TRBV9 and TRBJ1-1 gives the whole variable domain DSGVTQTPKHLITATGQRVTLRCSPRSGDLSVYWYQQSLDQGLQFLIQYYNGEERAKGNILERFSAQQFPDLHSELNLSSLELGDSALYFCASSVSSSWTEAFFGQGTRLTVV.

This clone was counted once. The chain combines TRBV7-2 with TRBJ2-7; 11 nucleotides match TRBD2. Germline-derived CDR1 and CDR2 are SGHTA and FQGNSA. The CDR3 consists of 14 residues. Trimming cost V 5 bases and J 3 bases; bases outside gene matches: 3. CDR3 in amino acids: CASSRGTSGYEQYF. The DNA of the CDR3 is TGTGCCAGCAGCAGGGGGACTAGCGGCTACGAGCAGTACTTC. Together with reference TRBV7-2 and TRBJ2-7, the CDR3 gives the full variable domain: GAGVSQSPSNKVTEKGKDVELRCDPISGHTALYWYRQSLGQGLEFLIYFQGNSAPDKSGLPSDRFSAERTGGSVSTLTIQRTQQEDSAVYLCASSRGTSGYEQYFGPGTRLTVT.